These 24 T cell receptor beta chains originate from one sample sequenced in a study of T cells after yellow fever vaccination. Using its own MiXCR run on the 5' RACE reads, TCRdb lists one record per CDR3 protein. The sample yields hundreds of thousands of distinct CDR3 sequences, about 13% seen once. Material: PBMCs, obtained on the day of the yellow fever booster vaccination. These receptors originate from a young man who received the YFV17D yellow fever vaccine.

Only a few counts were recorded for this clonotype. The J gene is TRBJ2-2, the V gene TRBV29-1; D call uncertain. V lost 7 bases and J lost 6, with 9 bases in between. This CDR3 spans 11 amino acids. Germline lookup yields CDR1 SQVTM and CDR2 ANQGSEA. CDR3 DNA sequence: TGCAGCGGTAGTCGGGCCGGGGAGCTGTTTTTT. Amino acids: CSGSRAGELFF.

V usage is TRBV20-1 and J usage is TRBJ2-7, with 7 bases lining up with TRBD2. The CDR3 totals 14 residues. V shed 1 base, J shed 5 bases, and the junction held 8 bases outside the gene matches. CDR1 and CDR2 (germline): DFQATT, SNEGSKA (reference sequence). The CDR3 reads CSARVSAGVNEQYF. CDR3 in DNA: TGCAGTGCTAGAGTGTCGGCGGGAGTTAACGAGCAGTACTTC.

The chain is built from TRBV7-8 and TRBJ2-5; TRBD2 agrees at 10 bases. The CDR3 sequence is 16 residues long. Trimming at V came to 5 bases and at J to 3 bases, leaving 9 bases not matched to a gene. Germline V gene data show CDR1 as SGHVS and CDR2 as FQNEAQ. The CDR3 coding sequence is TGTGCCAGCAGCGGGCGACTAGCGGGCATTAAAGAGACCCAGTACTTC. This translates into CASSGRLAGIKETQYF. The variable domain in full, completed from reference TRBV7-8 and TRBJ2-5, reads GAGVSQSPRYKVAKRGQDVALRCDPISGHVSLFWYQQALGQGPEFLTYFQNEAQLDKSGLPSDRFFAERPEGSVSTLKIQRTQQEDSAVYLCASSGRLAGIKETQYFGPGTRLLVL.

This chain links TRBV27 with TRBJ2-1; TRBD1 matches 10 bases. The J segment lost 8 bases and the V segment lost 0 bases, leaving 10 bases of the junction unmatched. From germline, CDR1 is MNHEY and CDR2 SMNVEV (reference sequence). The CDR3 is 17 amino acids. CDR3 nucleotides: TGTGCCAGCAGTTTATCGGCCGGGACAGGGGTTAGGGATGAGCAGTTCTTC. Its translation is CASSLSAGTGVRDEQFF.

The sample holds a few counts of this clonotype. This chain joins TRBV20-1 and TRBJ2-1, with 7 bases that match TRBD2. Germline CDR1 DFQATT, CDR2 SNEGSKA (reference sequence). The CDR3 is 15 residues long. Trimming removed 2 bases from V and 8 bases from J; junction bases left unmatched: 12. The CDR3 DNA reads TGCAGTGCTAGATCGGGGACTATAGTTACGGATGAGCAGTTCTTC. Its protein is CSARSGTIVTDEQFF.

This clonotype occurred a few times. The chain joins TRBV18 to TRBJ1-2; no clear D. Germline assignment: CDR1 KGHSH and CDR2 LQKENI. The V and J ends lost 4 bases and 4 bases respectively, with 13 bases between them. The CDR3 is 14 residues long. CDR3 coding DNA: TGTGCCAGCTCACACCTCCCCGGCCCCTATGGCTACACCTTC. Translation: CASSHLPGPYGYTF. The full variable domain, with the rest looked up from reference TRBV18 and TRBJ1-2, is NAGVMQNPRHLVRRRGQEARLRCSPMKGHSHVYWYRQLPEEGLKFMVYLQKENIIDESGMPKERFSAEFPKEGPSILRIQQVVRGDSAAYFCASSHLPGPYGYTFGSGTRLTVV.

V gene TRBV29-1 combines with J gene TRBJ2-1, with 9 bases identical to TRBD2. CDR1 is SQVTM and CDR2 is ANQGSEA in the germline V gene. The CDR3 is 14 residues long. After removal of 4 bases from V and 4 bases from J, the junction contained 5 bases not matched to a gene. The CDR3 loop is CSVVRLAAYNEQFF. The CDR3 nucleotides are TGCAGCGTTGTCCGACTAGCGGCTTACAATGAGCAGTTCTTC.

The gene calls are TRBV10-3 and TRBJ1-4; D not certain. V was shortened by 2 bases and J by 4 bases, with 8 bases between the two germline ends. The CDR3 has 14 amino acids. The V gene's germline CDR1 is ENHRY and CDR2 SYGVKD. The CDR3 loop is CAISEGGSNEKLFF. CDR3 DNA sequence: TGTGCCATCAGTGAGGGTGGAAGTAATGAAAAACTGTTTTTT.

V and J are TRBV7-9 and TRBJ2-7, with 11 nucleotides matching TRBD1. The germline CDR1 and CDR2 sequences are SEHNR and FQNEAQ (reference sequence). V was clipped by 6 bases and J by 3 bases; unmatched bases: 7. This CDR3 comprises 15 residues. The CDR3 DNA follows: TGTGCCAGCAGTTACGGGACAGGGGGAAACTACGAGCAGTACTTC. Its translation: CASSYGTGGNYEQYF.

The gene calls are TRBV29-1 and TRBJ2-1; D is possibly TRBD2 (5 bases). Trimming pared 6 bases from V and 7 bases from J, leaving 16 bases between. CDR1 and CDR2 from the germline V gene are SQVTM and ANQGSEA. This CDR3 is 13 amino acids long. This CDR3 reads CSVNGMASNEQFF. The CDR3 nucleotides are TGCAGCGTAAACGGGATGGCTAGTAATGAGCAGTTCTTC.

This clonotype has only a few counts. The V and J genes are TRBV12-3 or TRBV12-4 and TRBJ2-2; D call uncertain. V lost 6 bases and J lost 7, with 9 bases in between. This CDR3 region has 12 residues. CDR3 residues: CASRSMLGELFF. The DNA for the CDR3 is TGTGCCAGCAGATCTATGCTCGGGGAGCTGTTTTTT.

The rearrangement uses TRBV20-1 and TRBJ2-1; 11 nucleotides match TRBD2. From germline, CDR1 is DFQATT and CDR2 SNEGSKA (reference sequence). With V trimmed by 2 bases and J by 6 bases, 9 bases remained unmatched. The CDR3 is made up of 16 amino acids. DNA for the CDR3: TGCAGTGCTAGAAGGGGACTAGCGGTCGGTGGCAATGAGCAGTTCTTC. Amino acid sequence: CSARRGLAVGGNEQFF.

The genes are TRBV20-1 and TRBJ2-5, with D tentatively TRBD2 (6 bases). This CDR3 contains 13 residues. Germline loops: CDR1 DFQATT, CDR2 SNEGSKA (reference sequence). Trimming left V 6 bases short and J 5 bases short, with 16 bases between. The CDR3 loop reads CSANRRDRETQYF. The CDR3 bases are TGCAGTGCCAATCGGCGGGATCGGGAGACCCAGTACTTC.

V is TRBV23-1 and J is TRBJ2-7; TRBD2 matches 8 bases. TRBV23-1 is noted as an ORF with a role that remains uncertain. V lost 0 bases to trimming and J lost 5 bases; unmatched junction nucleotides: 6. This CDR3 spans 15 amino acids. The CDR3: CASSQSYGGEHEQYF. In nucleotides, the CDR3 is TGCGCCAGCAGTCAATCGTACGGGGGGGAGCACGAGCAGTACTTC.

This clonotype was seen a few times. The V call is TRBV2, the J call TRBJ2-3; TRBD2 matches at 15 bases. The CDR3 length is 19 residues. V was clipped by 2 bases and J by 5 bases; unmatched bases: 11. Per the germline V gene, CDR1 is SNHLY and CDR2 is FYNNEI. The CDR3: CASSERTSGRAARKDTQYF. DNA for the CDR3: TGTGCCAGCAGTGAAAGGACTAGCGGGAGGGCGGCTCGGAAAGATACGCAGTATTTT. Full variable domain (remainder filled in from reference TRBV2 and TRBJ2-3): EPEVTQTPSHQVTQMGQEVILRCVPISNHLYFYWYRQILGQKVEFLVSFYNNEISEKSEIFDDQFSVERPDGSNFTLKIRSTKLEDSAMYFCASSERTSGRAARKDTQYFGPGTRLTVL.

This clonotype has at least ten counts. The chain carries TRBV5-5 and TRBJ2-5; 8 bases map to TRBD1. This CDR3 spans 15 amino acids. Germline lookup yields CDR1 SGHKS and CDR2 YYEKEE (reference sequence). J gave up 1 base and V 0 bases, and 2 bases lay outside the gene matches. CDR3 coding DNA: TGTGCCAGCAGCTTGGGCACAGGGGGCCAAGAGACCCAGTACTTC. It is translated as CASSLGTGGQETQYF.

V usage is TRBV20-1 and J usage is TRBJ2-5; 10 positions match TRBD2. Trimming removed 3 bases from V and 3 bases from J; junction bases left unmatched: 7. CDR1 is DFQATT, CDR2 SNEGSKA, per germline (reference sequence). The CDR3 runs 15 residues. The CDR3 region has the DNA TGCAGTGCTAGCTCTCGGACTAGCGGAGAAGAGACCCAGTACTTC. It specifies CSASSRTSGEETQYF.

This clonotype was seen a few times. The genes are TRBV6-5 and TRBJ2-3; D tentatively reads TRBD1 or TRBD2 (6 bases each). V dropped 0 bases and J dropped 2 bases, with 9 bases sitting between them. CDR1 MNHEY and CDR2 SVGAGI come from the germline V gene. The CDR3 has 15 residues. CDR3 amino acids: CASSYSRDNTDTQYF. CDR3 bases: TGTGCCAGCAGTTACTCGCGGGACAACACAGATACGCAGTATTTT.

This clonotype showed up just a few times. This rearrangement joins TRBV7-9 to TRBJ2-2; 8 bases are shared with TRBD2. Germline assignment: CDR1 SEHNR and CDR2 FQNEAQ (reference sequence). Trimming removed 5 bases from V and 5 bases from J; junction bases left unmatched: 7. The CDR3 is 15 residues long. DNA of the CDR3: TGTGCCAGCAGCCCCGGGTCTAGCGGGACCGGGGAGCTGTTTTTT. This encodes CASSPGSSGTGELFF.

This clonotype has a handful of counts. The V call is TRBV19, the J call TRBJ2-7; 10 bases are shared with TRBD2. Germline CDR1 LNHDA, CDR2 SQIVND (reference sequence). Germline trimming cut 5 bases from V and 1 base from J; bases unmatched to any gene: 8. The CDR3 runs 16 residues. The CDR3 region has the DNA TGTGCCAGTAGTTCACGCCGGACTAGCGGATCCTACGAGCAGTACTTC. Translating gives CASSSRRTSGSYEQYF. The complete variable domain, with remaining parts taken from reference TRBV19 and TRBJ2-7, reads DGGITQSPKYLFRKEGQNVTLSCEQNLNHDAMYWYRQDPGQGLRLIYYSQIVNDFQKGDIAEGYSVSREKKESFPLTVTSAQKNPTAFYLCASSSRRTSGSYEQYFGPGTRLTVT.

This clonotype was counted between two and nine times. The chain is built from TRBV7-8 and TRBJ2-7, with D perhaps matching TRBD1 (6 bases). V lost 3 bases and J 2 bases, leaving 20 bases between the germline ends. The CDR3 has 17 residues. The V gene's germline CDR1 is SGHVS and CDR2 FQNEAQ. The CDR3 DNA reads TGTGCCAGCAGCTTCGACAGAGACAGGAGGTTGACCTACGAGCAGTACTTC. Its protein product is CASSFDRDRRLTYEQYF.

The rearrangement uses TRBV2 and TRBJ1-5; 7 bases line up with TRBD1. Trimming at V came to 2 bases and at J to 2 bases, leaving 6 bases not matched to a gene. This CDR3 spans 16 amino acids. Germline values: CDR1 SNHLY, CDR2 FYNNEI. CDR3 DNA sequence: TGTGCCAGCAGTGAATTGAACAGGGGCGGCAATCAGCCCCAGCATTTT. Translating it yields CASSELNRGGNQPQHF.

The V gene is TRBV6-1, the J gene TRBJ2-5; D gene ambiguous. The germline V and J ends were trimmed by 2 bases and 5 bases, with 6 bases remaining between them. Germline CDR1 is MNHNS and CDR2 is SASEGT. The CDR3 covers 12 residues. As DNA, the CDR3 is TGTGCCAGCAGTGAATTCGGCGAGACCCAGTACTTC. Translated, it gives CASSEFGETQYF.

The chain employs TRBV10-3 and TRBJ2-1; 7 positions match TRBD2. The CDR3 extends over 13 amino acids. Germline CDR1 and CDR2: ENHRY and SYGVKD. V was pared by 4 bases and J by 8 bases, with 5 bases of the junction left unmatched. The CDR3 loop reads CAISGEGSDEQFF. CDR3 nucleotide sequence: TGTGCCATCAGTGGGGAGGGTAGCGATGAGCAGTTCTTC.